This T cell receptor beta chain was identified during a study of vaccination and CD4 T cells after COVID-19. Study summary: Post-vaccine specimens were obtained a median about 70 days after dose two (range 14 to 241).

The trim removed 0 bases at V and 7 bases at J, leaving 4 bases unmatched. Germline V gene data show CDR1 as SGDLS and CDR2 as YYNGEE. This CDR3 is built from 15 residues. As for treatment: roughly nine-day PBMC culture with coronavirus spike peptide pools or control peptides (ViraFEST assay). These CD4+ T cells came from roughly eleven-day cultures by negative selection. This clonotype appeared a single time. Its target is not known. With the Oncomine TCR Beta short-read assay, DNA from cultured CD4+ T cells was sequenced. TCRdb fed the PCR reads into MiXCR, producing one record per CDR3 protein. The data show 9,500 or so distinct CDR3 sequences, 65% to 70% seen once.

The specimen was CD4+ T cells from blood, cultured in vitro, collected before SARS-CoV-2 vaccination. The sequence derives from a human donor who had recovered from COVID-19. This chain links TRBV9 with TRBJ1-6; 7 bases are a match to TRBD1. CDR3: CASSVGWDSNSPLHF. CDR3 bases: TGTGCCAGCAGCGTAGGTTGGGACAGCAATTCACCCCTCCACTTT.